This TCR beta chain is from a study of shared clonotypes between healthy human individuals. Points from the study as a whole: In contrast to clonotypes shared by all four donors, non-shared clonotypes had lower generation probabilities.

To note about this clone: Its antigen is currently unknown.

The split of CD4+ cells yielded CD45RA+ naive and CD45RA-negative memory subsets. Deep was the level used in running the assay. Measured with immunoSEQ multiplex PCR; TCRdb has only the in-frame clones, and not every one. This sample has 980,000 or so clones, with 60% to 85% found just once. The sequenced sample consisted of memory CD4+ T cells sorted from blood. Sample subset: CD45RA-negative fraction. This receptor was obtained from a young man in good health.

CDR3 in amino acids: CARSLGHHEQYF. DNA for the CDR3: TGTGCCAGAAGCTTGGGACACCACGAGCAGTACTTC. This chain uses TRBV5-3 with TRBJ2-7; no reliable D call. TRBV5-3 is known as an ORF, though its function is uncertain. There are 12 residues in the CDR3. V was cut by 0 bases and J by 5 bases, with 6 bases left in between.